These 11 T cell receptor beta chains came from one sample sequenced in a study of shared clonotypes between healthy human individuals. Cells designated naive CD8 were CD45RO-negative and were positively selected for CCR7, with terminally differentiated effector memory CD45RA+ cells excluded. Clones were read by immunoSEQ multiplex PCR, and TCRdb kept only the in-frame ones, dropping some. The sample has more than 2 million clones, roughly 95% seen once. Sequenced sample: naive CD8+ T cells sorted from blood. These receptors were taken from a man aged 18 to 30 in good health.

The chain carries TRBV6-1 and TRBJ2-7; 10 bases are shared with TRBD1. CDR1 is MNHNS and CDR2 is SASEGT in the germline V gene. Germline trimming cut 0 bases from V and 2 bases from J; bases unmatched to any gene: 16. This CDR3 is built from 20 residues. The CDR3, as DNA: TGTGCCAGCAGTGAAGCGCGAGGGACAGGGGTCACTAGCCGTGCCTACGAGCAGTACTTC. Translated: CASSEARGTGVTSRAYEQYF.

This chain uses TRBV27 with TRBJ2-1; 8 bases align to TRBD1. V gave up 5 bases and J gave up 4 bases; unmatched junction bases: 10. This CDR3 is 16 amino acids long. Germline-derived CDR1 and CDR2 are MNHEY and SMNVEV (reference sequence). CDR3 protein: CASSPIGQGEYNEQFF. The CDR3 DNA sequence: TGTGCCAGCAGTCCGATCGGACAGGGAGAATACAATGAGCAGTTCTTC.

J is TRBJ1-4 and V is TRBV5-1; 8 nucleotides align to TRBD1. Germline V gives CDR1 SGHRS, CDR2 YFSETQ. This CDR3 comprises 15 residues. The V gene end was trimmed by 0 bases and the J gene end by 7 bases; junction bases not matched to a gene: 5. CDR3 bases: TGCGCCAGCAGCTTGGCAGGGGGCGCGAGTGAAAAACTGTTTTTT. Its translation is CASSLAGGASEKLFF.

The chain combines TRBV6-1 with TRBJ2-7, with D perhaps matching TRBD2 (7 bases). Germline V gene data show CDR1 as MNHNS and CDR2 as SASEGT. The V gene lost 8 bases and the J gene lost 1 base, with 12 bases spanning the gap. The CDR3 has 13 residues. The CDR3 coding sequence is TGTGCCAGCGGGGGGGGGACATCCTACGAGCAGTACTTC. Its protein product is CASGGGTSYEQYF.

This chain connects TRBV15 to TRBJ1-5; TRBD1 might be the D (6 bases). Germline CDR1 reads LNHNV; CDR2 reads YYDKDF (reference sequence). CDR3 length: 15 amino acids. Trimming stripped 1 base from V and 2 bases from J, with 9 bases between. The CDR3 nucleotides read TGTGCCACCAGCAGAGGGACAGAAGGCAATCAGCCCCAGCATTTT. As protein: CATSRGTEGNQPQHF.

Only one count was recorded for this clone. Other DNA sequences from this sample encode an identical CDR3 as well. The chain recombines TRBV4-1 with TRBJ2-7; D possibly uses TRBD1 or TRBD2 (5 bases each). Trimming stripped 4 bases from V and 3 bases from J, with 13 bases between. Germline CDR1 MGHRA, CDR2 YSYEKL. This CDR3 is 14 amino acids long. CDR3 coding DNA: TGCGCCAGCAGCCCCCGGGACGGAGACTACGAGCAGTACTTC. Translation: CASSPRDGDYEQYF.

The chain joins TRBV9 to TRBJ2-7; 7 positions agree with TRBD2. Unmatched junction bases numbered 10, after V lost 4 bases and J lost 3 bases. This CDR3 spans 15 amino acids. CDR1 is SGDLS, CDR2 YYNGEE, per germline. The CDR3, as DNA: TGTGCCAGCAGCTTATTTGGACTAGAAGGCTACGAGCAGTACTTC. It codes for CASSLFGLEGYEQYF.

The CDR3 sequence: CASSLAPGGEQYF. In nucleotides, the CDR3 is TGTGCCAGCAGCTTAGCCCCGGGCGGCGAGCAGTACTTC. V gene TRBV13 combines with J gene TRBJ2-7; no clear D gene. The V end was cut by 1 base, the J end by 6 bases, with 10 bases between. From germline, CDR1 is PRHDT and CDR2 FYEKMQ (reference sequence). This CDR3 comprises 13 residues.

Details on this clone: The same CDR3 also results from other DNA sequences found in this sample. The chain combines TRBV19 with TRBJ2-7, with D possibly matching TRBD1 (6 bases). The germline V gene encodes CDR1 LNHDA and CDR2 SQIVND (reference sequence). Trimming pared 3 bases from V and 0 bases from J, leaving 9 bases between. CDR3 size: 14 residues. The chain's CDR3 is CASSISGASYEQYF. The CDR3 bases are TGTGCCAGTAGTATTTCAGGGGCCTCCTACGAGCAGTACTTC.

This chain connects TRBV5-1 to TRBJ1-1; 7 nucleotides agree with TRBD1. This CDR3 is built from 15 residues. CDR1 is SGHRS, CDR2 YFSETQ, per germline. Trimming removed 3 bases from V and 2 bases from J; junction bases left unmatched: 7. CDR3 sequence reads: CASSYAGGSNTEAFF. CDR3 in DNA: TGCGCCAGCAGCTACGCAGGGGGGAGTAACACTGAAGCTTTCTTT.

To note about this clone: Possible read error: a much larger clone is one base away. Other DNA variants within this sample encode the same CDR3. This chain uses TRBV2 with TRBJ2-7; unclear D gene. The CDR3 totals 11 residues. Trimming cost V 6 bases and J 0 bases, with 3 bases left between them. Germline V lookup: CDR1 SNHLY, CDR2 FYNNEI. The CDR3 DNA reads as TGTGCCAGCAGCCTCTCCTACGAGCAGTACTTC. Translating gives CASSLSYEQYF. Based on the CDR3 plus reference TRBV2 and TRBJ2-7, the full variable domain is EPEVTQTPSHQVTQMGQEVILRCVPISNHLYFYWYRQILGQKVEFLVSFYNNEISEKSEIFDDQFSVERPDGSNFTLKIRSTKLEDSAMYFCASSLSYEQYFGPGTRLTVT.